This is a list of T cell receptor beta chains from one sample in a study of cytomegalovirus exposure and HLA in healthy donors. Profiled with immunoSEQ multiplex PCR; TCRdb holds only in-frame clones, not every one. Of 140,000 to 150,000 clones in the sample, around three quarters were seen once. Sequences were obtained from PBMCs. The receptors derive from a man in his forties in good health and CMV-seronegative. Both conserved end residues are part of each CDR3. Each record gives: clone size, D gene, V gene, J gene, CDR3 protein, CDR3 DNA. A D gene is named only where the DNA matches it firmly. Clone size is stated in some rows and not others, as once, few, many or a class when expanded.

clone size: few
D gene: TRBD2
V gene: TRBV9
J gene: TRBJ2-4
CDR3 protein: CASSSGLAGVNIQYF
CDR3 DNA: TGTGCCAGCAGCTCCGGACTAGCGGGAGTGAACATTCAGTACTTC

clone size: -
D gene: TRBD1
V gene: TRBV11-2
J gene: TRBJ1-5
CDR3 protein: CASSWTGGNQPQHF
CDR3 DNA: TGTGCCAGCAGCTGGACAGGGGGCAATCAGCCCCAGCATTTT

clone size: -
D gene: -
V gene: TRBV10-1
J gene: TRBJ2-2
CDR3 protein: CASSGLATGELFF
CDR3 DNA: TGCGCCAGCAGCGGACTGGCCACCGGGGAGCTGTTTTTT

clone size: -
D gene: TRBD2
V gene: TRBV5-6
J gene: TRBJ2-3
CDR3 protein: CASSLRTSPDTQYF
CDR3 DNA: TGTGCCAGCAGCCTCCGGACTAGTCCAGATACGCAGTATTTT

clone size: -
D gene: -
V gene: TRBV5-8
J gene: TRBJ2-7
CDR3 protein: CASSLDQGYSYEQYF
CDR3 DNA: TGTGCCAGCAGCTTGGACCAGGGATACTCCTACGAGCAGTACTTC

clone size: -
D gene: -
V gene: TRBV6-5
J gene: TRBJ2-2
CDR3 protein: CASSYGAGRGTGELFF
CDR3 DNA: TGTGCCAGCAGTTACGGGGCAGGGAGGGGGACCGGGGAGCTGTTTTTT

clone size: -
D gene: -
V gene: TRBV18
J gene: TRBJ1-3
CDR3 protein: CASSQTERTDSSGNTIYF
CDR3 DNA: TGTGCCAGCTCGCAAACAGAGCGGACGGATAGCTCTGGAAACACCATATATTTT

clone size: -
D gene: TRBD2
V gene: TRBV5-1
J gene: TRBJ2-4
CDR3 protein: CASSLEASGGGILAKNIQYF
CDR3 DNA: TGCGCCAGCAGCTTGGAGGCTAGCGGGGGGGGAATTTTAGCCAAAAACATTCAGTACTTC

clone size: once
D gene: -
V gene: TRBV7-7
J gene: TRBJ2-2
CDR3 protein: CASSLGLQTGELFF
CDR3 DNA: TGTGCCAGCAGCTTAGGGTTACAGACCGGGGAGCTGTTTTTT

clone size: -
D gene: -
V gene: TRBV19
J gene: TRBJ1-1
CDR3 protein: CASSRGANTEAFF
CDR3 DNA: TGTGCCAGTAGCCGGGGTGCGAACACTGAAGCTTTCTTT

clone size: -
D gene: -
V gene: TRBV9
J gene: TRBJ2-3
CDR3 protein: CASSVVTMSTDTQYF
CDR3 DNA: TGTGCCAGCAGCGTAGTGACAATGAGCACAGATACGCAGTATTTT

clone size: -
D gene: TRBD1
V gene: TRBV7-6
J gene: TRBJ2-7
CDR3 protein: CASSLVFRDRVNEQYF
CDR3 DNA: TGTGCCAGCAGCTTAGTTTTTAGAGACAGGGTCAACGAGCAGTACTTC

clone size: -
D gene: TRBD1
V gene: TRBV15
J gene: TRBJ1-4
CDR3 protein: CATSRVGTGDEKLFF
CDR3 DNA: TGTGCCACCAGCAGAGTTGGGACAGGGGATGAAAAACTGTTTTTT

clone size: once
D gene: -
V gene: TRBV4-1
J gene: TRBJ2-7
CDR3 protein: CASSAAGAREQYF
CDR3 DNA: TGCGCCAGCAGCGCCGCGGGGGCTCGAGAGCAGTACTTC

clone size: -
D gene: -
V gene: TRBV27
J gene: TRBJ1-6
CDR3 protein: CASSLFRGSSYNSPLHF
CDR3 DNA: TGTGCCAGCAGTTTATTTAGGGGGAGCTCCTATAATTCACCCCTCCACTTT

clone size: -
D gene: -
V gene: TRBV4-2
J gene: TRBJ1-2
CDR3 protein: CASSQDRGTGRRYTF
CDR3 DNA: TGTGCCAGCAGCCAAGATCGAGGAACCGGGAGACGCTACACCTTC

clone size: few
D gene: TRBD1
V gene: TRBV9
J gene: TRBJ2-1
CDR3 protein: CASSVGQGGLNEQFF
CDR3 DNA: TGTGCCAGCAGCGTAGGACAGGGGGGTTTGAATGAGCAGTTCTTC

clone size: -
D gene: -
V gene: TRBV28
J gene: TRBJ1-5
CDR3 protein: CASLPYSNQPQHF
CDR3 DNA: TGTGCCAGCCTACCCTATAGCAATCAGCCCCAGCATTTT

clone size: -
D gene: -
V gene: TRBV11-3
J gene: TRBJ2-2
CDR3 protein: CASSSPGLNTGELFF
CDR3 DNA: TGTGCCAGCAGCAGTCCGGGACTGAACACCGGGGAGCTGTTTTTT

clone size: -
D gene: TRBD1
V gene: TRBV9
J gene: TRBJ1-6
CDR3 protein: CASSVSGGYPGSNSPLHF
CDR3 DNA: TGTGCCAGCAGCGTCTCAGGGGGCTACCCGGGAAGTAATTCACCCCTCCACTTT

clone size: -
D gene: -
V gene: TRBV28
J gene: TRBJ1-1
CDR3 protein: CASIESGQLNTEAFF
CDR3 DNA: TGTGCCAGCATCGAATCCGGACAGTTGAACACTGAAGCTTTCTTT

clone size: few
D gene: -
V gene: TRBV28
J gene: TRBJ2-7
CDR3 protein: CASSFFAGASSYEQYF
CDR3 DNA: TGTGCCAGCAGTTTTTTTGCGGGGGCCAGCTCCTACGAGCAGTACTTC

clone size: -
D gene: -
V gene: TRBV5-8
J gene: TRBJ2-5
CDR3 protein: CASSLIPFRGGRKETQYF
CDR3 DNA: TGTGCCAGCAGCTTGATCCCATTTAGGGGTGGCAGGAAAGAGACCCAGTACTTC

clone size: -
D gene: TRBD2
V gene: TRBV29-1
J gene: TRBJ2-3
CDR3 protein: CSTGARDTSSGRPDTQYF
CDR3 DNA: TGCAGCACTGGAGCCCGGGACACCTCTAGCGGGAGGCCAGATACGCAGTATTTT

clone size: -
D gene: -
V gene: TRBV30
J gene: TRBJ2-2
CDR3 protein: CAWSLQGTGELFF
CDR3 DNA: TGTGCCTGGAGTCTTCAGGGAACCGGGGAGCTGTTTTTT

clone size: -
D gene: -
V gene: TRBV15
J gene: TRBJ2-1
CDR3 protein: CATSFFETGVRNEQFF
CDR3 DNA: TGTGCCACCAGCTTTTTCGAGACGGGGGTAAGGAATGAGCAGTTCTTC

clone size: -
D gene: -
V gene: TRBV5-1
J gene: TRBJ1-4
CDR3 protein: CASSLGRANEKLFF
CDR3 DNA: TGCGCCAGCAGCTTGGGGAGGGCTAATGAAAAACTGTTTTTT

clone size: -
D gene: -
V gene: TRBV5-1
J gene: TRBJ1-1
CDR3 protein: CASSPGPGTEAFF
CDR3 DNA: TGCGCCAGCAGCCCGGGCCCCGGGACAGAAGCTTTCTTT

clone size: -
D gene: -
V gene: TRBV5-1
J gene: TRBJ2-7
CDR3 protein: CASSLSHRVRGYRPYEQYF
CDR3 DNA: TGCGCCAGCAGCTTGTCCCACAGGGTAAGGGGTTATCGCCCCTACGAGCAGTACTTC

clone size: -
D gene: TRBD2
V gene: TRBV7-2
J gene: TRBJ2-1
CDR3 protein: CASSWYQGGGDNNEQFF
CDR3 DNA: TGTGCCAGCAGCTGGTATCAAGGCGGGGGAGATAACAATGAGCAGTTCTTC

clone size: -
D gene: -
V gene: TRBV2
J gene: TRBJ2-2
CDR3 protein: CASRVSGPGELFF
CDR3 DNA: TGTGCCAGCAGGGTCAGTGGGCCCGGGGAGCTGTTTTTT

clone size: once
D gene: TRBD1
V gene: TRBV28
J gene: TRBJ2-7
CDR3 protein: CASSFGGTGGWYEQYF
CDR3 DNA: TGTGCCAGCAGTTTTGGGGGGACAGGGGGATGGTACGAGCAGTACTTC

clone size: -
D gene: -
V gene: TRBV5-6
J gene: TRBJ1-6
CDR3 protein: CASSWRQDYNSPLHF
CDR3 DNA: TGTGCCAGCAGCTGGAGACAGGACTATAATTCACCCCTCCACTTT

clone size: -
D gene: -
V gene: TRBV23-1
J gene: TRBJ2-3
CDR3 protein: CASSQCVASHPDTQYF
CDR3 DNA: TGCGCCAGCAGTCAATGTGTGGCCTCACACCCAGATACGCAGTATTTT

clone size: -
D gene: TRBD1
V gene: TRBV6-1
J gene: TRBJ1-6
CDR3 protein: CASSVTGESFSPLHF
CDR3 DNA: TGTGCCAGCAGCGTTACAGGGGAATCGTTCTCACCCCTCCATTTT

clone size: -
D gene: TRBD1
V gene: TRBV6-6
J gene: TRBJ1-2
CDR3 protein: CASSRTGEGYGYTF
CDR3 DNA: TGTGCCAGCAGTAGGACAGGGGAGGGCTATGGCTACACCTTC

clone size: -
D gene: -
V gene: TRBV27
J gene: TRBJ2-3
CDR3 protein: CASSSRDTQYF
CDR3 DNA: TGTGCCAGCAGTTCGAGAGATACGCAGTATTTT

clone size: -
D gene: -
V gene: TRBV28
J gene: TRBJ2-1
CDR3 protein: CASSPSSWGSYNEQFF
CDR3 DNA: TGTGCCAGCAGTCCCTCTAGCTGGGGCTCCTACAATGAGCAGTTCTTC

clone size: -
D gene: -
V gene: TRBV5-1
J gene: TRBJ2-7
CDR3 protein: CASSLGDSRGYEQYF
CDR3 DNA: TGCGCCAGCAGCCTGGGTGACTCGCGGGGCTACGAGCAGTACTTC

clone size: -
D gene: TRBD1
V gene: TRBV7-7
J gene: TRBJ2-1
CDR3 protein: CASSPATGQGYNEQFF
CDR3 DNA: TGTGCCAGCAGCCCCGCAACGGGACAGGGATACAATGAGCAGTTCTTC

clone size: -
D gene: -
V gene: TRBV19
J gene: TRBJ2-3
CDR3 protein: CASSIATGGTDTQYF
CDR3 DNA: TGTGCCAGTAGTATAGCAACCGGGGGCACAGATACGCAGTATTTT

clone size: -
D gene: -
V gene: TRBV6-5
J gene: TRBJ1-1
CDR3 protein: CASSFRDPHTEAFF
CDR3 DNA: TGTGCCAGCAGTTTCCGGGATCCTCACACTGAAGCTTTCTTT

clone size: -
D gene: TRBD1
V gene: TRBV7-2
J gene: TRBJ2-1
CDR3 protein: CASSLRTGDYNEQFF
CDR3 DNA: TGTGCCAGCAGCTTACGGACAGGGGACTACAATGAGCAGTTCTTC

clone size: once
D gene: TRBD2
V gene: TRBV7-2
J gene: TRBJ2-7
CDR3 protein: CASSLVGLGSSYEQYF
CDR3 DNA: TGTGCCAGCAGCTTAGTAGGACTAGGGAGCTCCTACGAGCAGTACTTC

clone size: -
D gene: TRBD1
V gene: TRBV6-6
J gene: TRBJ2-7
CDR3 protein: CASSYEGTGGDEQYF
CDR3 DNA: TGTGCCAGCAGTTACGAGGGGACAGGGGGCGACGAGCAGTACTTC

clone size: -
D gene: -
V gene: TRBV20-1
J gene: TRBJ1-2
CDR3 protein: CSAGDYGYTF
CDR3 DNA: TGCAGTGCCGGGGACTATGGCTACACCTTC

clone size: -
D gene: TRBD1
V gene: TRBV29-1
J gene: TRBJ2-7
CDR3 protein: CSVEEGDRGSYEQYF
CDR3 DNA: TGCAGCGTTGAAGAGGGGGACAGGGGCTCCTACGAGCAGTACTTC

clone size: -
D gene: -
V gene: TRBV9
J gene: TRBJ2-3
CDR3 protein: CASSKPHGGPGDTQYF
CDR3 DNA: TGTGCCAGCAGCAAACCCCACGGGGGGCCGGGAGATACGCAGTATTTT

clone size: -
D gene: TRBD1
V gene: TRBV2
J gene: TRBJ2-6
CDR3 protein: CAWGTGLGANVLTF
CDR3 DNA: TGTGCCTGGGGGACAGGGTTAGGGGCCAACGTCCTGACTTTC

clone size: -
D gene: TRBD1
V gene: TRBV14
J gene: TRBJ2-1
CDR3 protein: CASSLYVGQGANEQFF
CDR3 DNA: TGTGCCAGCAGCCTCTACGTGGGACAGGGGGCAAATGAGCAGTTCTTC

clone size: -
D gene: -
V gene: TRBV2
J gene: TRBJ1-1
CDR3 protein: CASSETPRGSNTEAFF
CDR3 DNA: TGTGCCAGCAGTGAAACACCCAGGGGCTCTAACACTGAAGCTTTCTTT

clone size: -
D gene: -
V gene: TRBV25-1
J gene: TRBJ2-2
CDR3 protein: CASSEGGPGELFF
CDR3 DNA: TGTGCCAGCAGTGAAGGAGGGCCCGGGGAGCTGTTTTTT

clone size: -
D gene: -
V gene: TRBV5-4
J gene: TRBJ2-5
CDR3 protein: CASSWVAGETQYF
CDR3 DNA: TGTGCCAGCAGCTGGGTCGCCGGGGAGACCCAGTACTTC